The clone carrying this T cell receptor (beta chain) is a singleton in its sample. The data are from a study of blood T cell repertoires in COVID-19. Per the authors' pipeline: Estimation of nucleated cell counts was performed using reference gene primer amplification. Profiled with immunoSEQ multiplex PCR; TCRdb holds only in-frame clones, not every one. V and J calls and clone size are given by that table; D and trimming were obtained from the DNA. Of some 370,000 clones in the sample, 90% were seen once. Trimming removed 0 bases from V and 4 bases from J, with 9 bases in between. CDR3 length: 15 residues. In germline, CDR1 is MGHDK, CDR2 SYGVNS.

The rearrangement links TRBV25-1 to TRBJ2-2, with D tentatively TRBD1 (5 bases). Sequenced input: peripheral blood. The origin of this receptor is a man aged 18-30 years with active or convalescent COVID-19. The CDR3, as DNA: TGTGCCAGCAGTGAATACAGGGCTGGCACCGGGGAGCTGTTTTTT. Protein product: CASSEYRAGTGELFF.